This T cell receptor (beta chain) is from a study of CXCR3-negative and CXCR3-positive naive CD8 T cells (dated by TCRdb to the late 2010s). About the investigation overall: In total, 120 million to 150 million TRB reads were obtained, which works out to roughly 1.5 +/- 0.3 million reads per library. Data from some twelve donors, pooled across two independent experiments, went into the diversity and physicochemical repertoire analyses. Naive subsets from several donors and memory cells from 3 donors were included in the TRBV-TRBJ cluster analysis.

The CDR3, from cysteine to phenylalanine, totals 13 residues. The record lacks a DNA sequence. CDR1 and CDR2 were assigned from the germline V gene as SGDLS and YYNGEE. Sequencer: NextSeq 550. The Human TCR Profiling Kit (MiLaboratory) was used to make UMI-labeled 5' RACE TRB cDNA libraries. cDNA synthesis used the entire amount of extracted RNA, and PCR amplification then used the entire amount of cDNA produced. Libraries were prepared in parallel using an identical number of PCR cycles. The source study handled its data this way. With a minimum of two reads required per UMI, MIGEC and MiXCR pulled out about 50,000 +/- 9,200 unique UMI-labeled TRB cDNA molecules from each library. On average, each library contained approximately 40,000 +/- 10,000 functional in-frame TRB CDR3 nucleotide clonotypes without stop codons. After each sample was downsampled to 5000 UMI-labeled TRB molecules, VDJtools was used to calculate diversity metrics such as normalized Shannon-Wiener and Chao1. For the central five CDR3 residues, VDJtools calculated physicochemical properties weighted by clonotype size, namely interaction energy, strength, volume and Kidera factor 4. TCRdb reanalyzed the reads, keeping one entry per CDR3 protein sequence and omitting DNA. The V and J calls and clone size come from TCRdb's table, not from the authors' own analysis. For this sample, the table gives roughly 120,000 distinct CDR3 sequences. In total, the top ten clones hold about 0.54% of the sample.

The paper's findings and limits, for the study overall: Comparably high repertoire diversity was found in both naive subsets, whereas much lower repertoire diversity was found in memory CD8+ T cells. Because surface CD5, which is linked to self-reactivity in mice, was comparable between the naive subsets, TCR interaction strength was also inferred from the physicochemical properties of TRB CDR3s. Compared with CXCR3-negative naive cells, CXCR3-positive naive cells had TRB CDR3s with higher hydrophobicity (lower Kidera factor 4), lower energy, and higher strength and volume indices. Freshly isolated PBMCs were used for most assays because CXCR3 expression went down partially after cryopreservation. TRBV-TRBJ usage was similar between naive CXCR3-negative and CXCR3-positive cells from the same donor, while memory cells showed distinct patterns.

A note on this clonotype: It lacks a known antigen.

Each CD8+ T cell subset was flow-sorted in triplicate, and some 310,000 cells per subset were placed directly into RLT lysis buffer. To exclude memory contaminants, naive CD8+ T cells were stringently defined as CD45RO-CCR7+CD27+CD95-. Peripheral blood mononuclear cells were isolated from buffy coats using standard density gradient centrifugation. A FACSAria III was used to flow-sort naive CXCR3-negative and CXCR3-positive CD8+ T cells. Total RNA was extracted from sorted cells using an RNeasy Mini Kit. The sequenced sample consisted of naive CXCR3+ CD8+ T cells from blood. Sample cell subset or site, as interpreted from the label and publication: CD45RO-CCR7+CD27+CD95- naive CD8+ T cells expressing CXCR3 (TNR3+). The receptor's source is a human donor in good health. Some clones in this sample may be carry-over from other donors' samples. The V and J genes are TRBV9 and TRBJ2-1. The encoded CDR3 is CASSVGSYNEQFF. Reference TRBV9 and TRBJ2-1 genes cover what lies past the CDR3, so the full variable domain is DSGVTQTPKHLITATGQRVTLRCSPRSGDLSVYWYQQSLDQGLQFLIQYYNGEERAKGNILERFSAQQFPDLHSELNLSSLELGDSALYFCASSVGSYNEQFFGPGTRLTVL.